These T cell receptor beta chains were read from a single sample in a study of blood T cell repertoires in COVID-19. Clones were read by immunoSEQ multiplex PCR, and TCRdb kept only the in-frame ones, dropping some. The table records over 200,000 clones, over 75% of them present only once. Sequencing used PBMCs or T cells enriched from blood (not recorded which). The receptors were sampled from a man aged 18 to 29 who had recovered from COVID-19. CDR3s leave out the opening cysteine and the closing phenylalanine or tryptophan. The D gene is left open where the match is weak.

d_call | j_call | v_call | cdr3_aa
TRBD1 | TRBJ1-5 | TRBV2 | ASCRQGAQPQH
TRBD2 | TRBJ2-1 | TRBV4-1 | ASSRAGENYNEQF
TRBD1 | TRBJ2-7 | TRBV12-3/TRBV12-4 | ASSTDRGYEQY
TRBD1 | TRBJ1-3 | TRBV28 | ASSSSNRGLRGNTIY
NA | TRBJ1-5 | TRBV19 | ASSIAGYQPQH
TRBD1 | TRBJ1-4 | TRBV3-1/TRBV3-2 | ASSQPDRDGDEKLF
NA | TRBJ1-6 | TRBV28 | ASSRRGYNSPLH
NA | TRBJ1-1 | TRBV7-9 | ASSLGRPGRLITEAF
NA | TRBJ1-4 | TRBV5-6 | ASSLIAGRLNEKLF
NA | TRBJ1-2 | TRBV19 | ASSIWSGLGARDGYT
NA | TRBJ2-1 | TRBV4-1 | ASSPKGVDRV
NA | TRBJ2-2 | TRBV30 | AWRGRAGSTVGTGELF
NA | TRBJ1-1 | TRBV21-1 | ASSEAGGLSEAF
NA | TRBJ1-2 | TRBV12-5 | ASGPRGLYGYT
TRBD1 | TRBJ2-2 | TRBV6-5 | ASETGAHTGELF
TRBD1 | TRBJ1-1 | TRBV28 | ASDQGGPGGAF
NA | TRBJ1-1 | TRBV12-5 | ASGEDTLTEAF
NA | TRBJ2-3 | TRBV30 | AWSVRYTQY
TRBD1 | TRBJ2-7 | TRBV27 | ASRRGQGAYEQY
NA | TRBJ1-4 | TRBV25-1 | ASSPMGTLDEKLF
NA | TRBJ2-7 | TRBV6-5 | ASSRGRASNEQY
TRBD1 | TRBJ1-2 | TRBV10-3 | AISGRQGNYT
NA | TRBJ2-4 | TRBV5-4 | ASSPDSVAKNIQY
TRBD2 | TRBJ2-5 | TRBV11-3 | ASSQSGLGTSGDQETQY
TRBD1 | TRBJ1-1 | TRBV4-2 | ASSQAGGIVDTEAF
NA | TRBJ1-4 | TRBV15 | ATSRDGGAGNEKLF
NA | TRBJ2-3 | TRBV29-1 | SAETPGDTQY
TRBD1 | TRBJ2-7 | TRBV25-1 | ASSESGGQGQNEQY
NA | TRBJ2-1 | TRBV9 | ASSATLGAEGEQF
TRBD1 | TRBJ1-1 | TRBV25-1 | ASSAPSRGDRAF
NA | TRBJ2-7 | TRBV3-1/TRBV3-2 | ASSQDRYPTYEQY
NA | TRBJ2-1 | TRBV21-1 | ASSIWTEYNEQF
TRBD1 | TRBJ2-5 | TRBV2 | ASVAGTAEETQY
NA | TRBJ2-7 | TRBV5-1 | ASSLGPVGPYEQY
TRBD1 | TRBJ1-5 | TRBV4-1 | ASSARDSRYSNQPQH
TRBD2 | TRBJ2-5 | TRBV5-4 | ASRVTSGSGQETQY
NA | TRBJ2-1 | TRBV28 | ASTERTEYNEQF
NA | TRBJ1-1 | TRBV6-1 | ASSEYTANTEAF
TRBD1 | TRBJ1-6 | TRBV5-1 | ASSLGQGAGNSPLH
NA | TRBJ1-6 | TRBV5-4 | ASSLKGSYNSPLH
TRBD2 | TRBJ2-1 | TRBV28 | ASTPGGLTSGPSGF
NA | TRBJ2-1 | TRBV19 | ASSIDVRRSYNEQF
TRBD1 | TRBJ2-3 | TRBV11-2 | ASSPDRSTDTQY
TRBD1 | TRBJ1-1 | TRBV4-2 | ASSPWTGGSTEAF
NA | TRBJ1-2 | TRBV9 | ASSVAPGYGYYGYT
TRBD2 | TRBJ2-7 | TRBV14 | ASSQVAGQSYEQY
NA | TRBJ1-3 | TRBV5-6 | ASSLARNTIY